The clone carrying this TCR beta chain was counted between two and nine times. The junction had 11 bases not matched to a gene; V was cut back by 0 bases and J by 0 bases. The CDR3 sequence is 18 residues long. Germline assignment: CDR1 LGHNA and CDR2 YNFKEQ. This entry is derived from a study of T cells in Graves' hyperthyroidism and ophthalmopathy. The patients, who ranged from 18 to 65 in age, presented with newly diagnosed hyperthyroidism lasting under 2 months. RNA transcripts served as the template for amplifying TCR beta CDR3 regions. The TCR CDR3 first-round RT-PCR relied on the HTBI primer set. TCRdb re-called the multiplex PCR reads with MiXCR, one entry per CDR3 protein. The data show roughly 380,000 distinct CDR3 sequences, with 15% to 20% seen just once and 3.7% held by the top ten.

The clonotype originates from a woman between 18 and 30 years old with Graves' hyperthyroidism. V is TRBV4-2 and J is TRBJ2-7; TRBD2 matches at 7 bases. Specimen: blood. CDR3 DNA sequence: TGTGCCAGCAGCCAAGATAGGGCTAGCGGTGTTTACTCCTACGAGCAGTACTTC. Translated, it gives CASSQDRASGVYSYEQYF.